A single sample is the source of the 10 T cell receptor beta chains below, sequenced in a study of blood T cell repertoires in COVID-19. Produced via immunoSEQ multiplex PCR; TCRdb's table is partial and in-frame only. The sample holds fewer than 95,000 clones; approximately 88% are singletons and the top ten take about 0.51%. Specimen: peripheral blood. The receptor set was obtained from a man aged 55 to 69 with acute or convalescent COVID-19.

In this sample, this clone turned up once. This rearrangement joins TRBV19 to TRBJ2-3; weak D call: TRBD2 (6 bases). The V gene lost 5 bases and the J gene lost 4 bases, with 16 bases spanning the gap. Per the germline V gene, CDR1 is LNHDA and CDR2 is SQIVND (reference sequence). The CDR3 consists of 15 residues. The CDR3 loop reads CASSLQLAVADTQYF. DNA for the CDR3: TGTGCCAGTAGTTTACAACTAGCAGTGGCAGATACGCAGTATTTT.

The chain combines TRBV12-3 or TRBV12-4 with TRBJ2-3, with D unresolved. This CDR3 has 12 residues. V lost 3 bases and J lost 3, with 4 bases in between. For the CDR3, the DNA is TGTGCCAGCAGTTTGAGGACAGATACGCAGTATTTT. Its translation is CASSLRTDTQYF.

In the case of this clone: The junction and the germline gene differ at one end; a read error may be behind it. J is TRBJ1-1 and V is TRBV14, with D tentatively TRBD1 (5 bases). This CDR3 region has 13 residues. Germline-derived CDR1 and CDR2 are SGHDN and FVKESK. The CDR3 DNA reads TGTGCCAGCAGCCAACTAACGGAGGGGAAAGCTCTCTTT. It is translated as CASSQLTEGKALF. Full variable domain (rest looked up from reference TRBV14 and TRBJ1-1): EAGVTQFPSHSVIEKGQTVTLRCDPISGHDNLYWYRRVMGKEIKFLLHFVKESKQDESGMPNNRFLAERTGGTYSTLKVQPAELEDSGVYFCASSQLTEGKALFGQGTRLTVV.

Notes on this clone: This CDR3 is also generated by other DNA sequences in the sample. The chain carries TRBV5-1 and TRBJ2-2; TRBD1 aligns across 7 bases. Germline V gene data show CDR1 as SGHRS and CDR2 as YFSETQ. With V trimmed by 1 base and J by 2 bases, 2 bases remained unmatched. This CDR3 contains 15 residues. CDR3 amino acids: CASSLNRGNTGELFF. The DNA for the CDR3 is TGCGCCAGCAGCTTGAACAGGGGAAACACCGGGGAGCTGTTTTTT.

V gene TRBV29-1 combines with J gene TRBJ1-1, with 9 bases identical to TRBD1. This CDR3 contains 14 residues. Germline-derived CDR1 and CDR2 are SQVTM and ANQGSEA. V lost 7 bases, J lost 5 bases, and 11 bases stayed unmatched. The chain's CDR3 is CSADFGTGYTEAFF. The DNA for the CDR3 is TGCAGCGCAGACTTCGGGACAGGGTATACTGAAGCTTTCTTT.

This clone was detected only once. The CDR3 DNA is TGTGCCACCAGCAGCGGACAGGGTTATGGCTACACCTTC. Its translation is CATSSGQGYGYTF. The rearrangement joins TRBV15 to TRBJ1-2; 8 positions agree with TRBD1. The germline V gene has CDR1 LNHNV and CDR2 YYDKDF (reference sequence). The CDR3 spans 13 residues. The V segment lost 3 bases and the J segment 5 bases; nucleotides outside the gene matches: 2.

The chain uses TRBV5-1 and TRBJ2-1, with 10 bases that match TRBD2. V shed 0 bases and J 7 bases; nucleotides not matched to a gene: 10. The CDR3 length is 17 residues. CDR1 is SGHRS and CDR2 is YFSETQ in the germline V gene. Here the CDR3 DNA reads TGCGCCAGCAGCTTGGGTATAGCGGGAGGTTCCCCAAATGAGCAGTTCTTC. Translating it yields CASSLGIAGGSPNEQFF.

This chain connects TRBV19 to TRBJ2-7; 10 nucleotides line up with TRBD2. This CDR3 has 18 residues. Trimming took 3 bases from V and 1 from J; bases not matched to a gene: 12. The germline CDR1 and CDR2 sequences are LNHDA and SQIVND (reference sequence). The CDR3 sequence is CASSMELAGPGASYEQYF. CDR3 bases: TGTGCCAGTAGTATGGAACTAGCGGGGCCAGGGGCTTCCTACGAGCAGTACTTC.

The chain joins TRBV4-1 to TRBJ1-2; maybe TRBD1 (5 bases). Trimming took 0 bases from V and 4 from J, leaving 15 bases between them. This CDR3 comprises 16 residues. Per germline, CDR1 MGHRA and CDR2 YSYEKL. The CDR3 nucleotides are TGCGCCAGCAGCCAAGAGCTAGGGGCTGAAGGCTATGGCTACACCTTC. It yields the protein CASSQELGAEGYGYTF.

This rearrangement joins TRBV10-1 to TRBJ2-3; D might be TRBD2 (6 bases). Per the germline V gene, CDR1 is WNHNN and CDR2 is SYGVQD (reference sequence). Deletions cut 5 bases from V and 5 bases from J, with 17 bases between. The CDR3 runs to 15 residues. The CDR3 protein is CASSQRVEPGDTQYF. DNA of the CDR3: TGCGCCAGCAGTCAGCGGGTTGAACCTGGAGATACGCAGTATTTT.